One sample yielded the 14 T cell receptor beta chains listed below, sequenced in a study of cytomegalovirus exposure and HLA in healthy donors. PCR employed 60 Vbeta and 13 Jbeta primers. Here immunoSEQ multiplex PCR was the method, and the copy in TCRdb shows in-frame clones only, minus some. The sample has some 140,000 clones; about 80% are singletons. Sequenced sample: PBMCs. These receptors were collected from a male donor in good health and CMV-seropositive.

The rearrangement links TRBV6-5 to TRBJ1-4; 10 bases agree with TRBD1. Germline assignment: CDR1 MNHEY and CDR2 SVGAGI. The CDR3 runs to 15 residues. V lost 0 bases and J lost 6; bases outside the gene matches: 1. In nucleotides, the CDR3 is TGTGCCAGCAGTTACTCCGGGACAGGGGATGAAAAACTGTTTTTT. Translation gives CASSYSGTGDEKLFF.

V is TRBV7-6 and J is TRBJ1-5; 7 bases match TRBD1. V lost 3 bases to trimming and J lost 2 bases; unmatched junction nucleotides: 7. Germline CDR1 SGHVS, CDR2 FNYEAQ. The length of the CDR3 is 16 residues. The CDR3 bases are TGTGCCAGCAGCTTGGGCACCACAGGGGGCAATCAGCCCCAGCATTTT. Residues: CASSLGTTGGNQPQHF.

CDR3 nucleotide sequence: TGTGCCAGTAGTGTTACTAGCGGAGCCACCCCCGAGCAGTACTTC. Its protein is CASSVTSGATPEQYF. The chain carries TRBV19 and TRBJ2-7; 8 nucleotides agree with TRBD2. This CDR3 contains 15 residues. CDR1 is LNHDA and CDR2 is SQIVND in the germline V gene (reference sequence). V lost 5 bases and J lost 6; bases outside the gene matches: 12.

J is TRBJ2-3 and V is TRBV27, with 7 bases lining up with TRBD2. Germline trimming cut 1 base from V and 2 bases from J; bases unmatched to any gene: 6. Germline values: CDR1 MNHEY, CDR2 SMNVEV (reference sequence). The CDR3 extends over 16 amino acids. CDR3 protein: CASSLLALADTDTQYF. The CDR3 DNA reads as TGTGCCAGCAGTTTATTAGCGCTAGCGGACACAGATACGCAGTATTTT.

V gene TRBV15 combines with J gene TRBJ2-3; 8 nucleotides match TRBD2. Germline CDR1 is LNHNV and CDR2 is YYDKDF (reference sequence). CDR3 length: 17 amino acids. J lost 2 bases, V lost 0 bases, and 7 bases had no gene match. CDR3 sequence reads: CATSRDRLAGTTDTQYF. CDR3 in DNA: TGTGCCACCAGCAGAGATCGGCTAGCGGGCACCACAGATACGCAGTATTTT.

V and J are TRBV6-5 and TRBJ2-1; 9 positions agree with TRBD1. With V trimmed by 6 bases and J by 9 bases, 12 bases remained unmatched. The length of the CDR3 is 15 residues. Germline V CDR1 and CDR2: MNHEY, SVGAGI. CDR3 nucleotides: TGTGCCAGCAGCATGGGACAGGGCGTATCACGTGAGCAGTTCTTC. Encoded protein: CASSMGQGVSREQFF.

In nucleotides, the CDR3 is TGTGCCAGCAGACGCCTAGCGGGAGGCGGTAGAGAGACCCAGTACTTC. It specifies CASRRLAGGGRETQYF. This chain connects TRBV11-2 to TRBJ2-5; 11 nucleotides match TRBD2. The germline gives CDR1 SGHAT, CDR2 FQNNGV. Trimming at V came to 6 bases and at J to 4 bases, leaving 10 bases not matched to a gene. This CDR3 region has 16 residues.

This clone was seen a few times. The chain recombines TRBV6-6 with TRBJ1-4; no definite D call. Germline V lookup: CDR1 MNHNY, CDR2 SVGAGI (reference sequence). V dropped 6 bases and J dropped 7 bases, with 18 bases sitting between them. CDR3 length: 15 residues. The CDR3 is CASSAAGGQGEKLFF. DNA of the CDR3: TGTGCCAGCAGCGCCGCAGGCGGGCAAGGTGAAAAACTGTTTTTT.

This clone appeared a few times. The V call is TRBV6-6, the J call TRBJ1-1; D is ambiguous. V was cut by 4 bases and J by 4 bases, with 13 bases left in between. This CDR3 spans 14 amino acids. Germline V lookup: CDR1 MNHNY, CDR2 SVGAGI (reference sequence). The CDR3 DNA is TGTGCCAGCAGTTTCGGCGGGTTGAGCACTGAAGCTTTCTTT. This gives the protein CASSFGGLSTEAFF.

The chain joins TRBV15 to TRBJ2-5, with 8 bases matching TRBD2. J lost 5 bases, V lost 0 bases, and 5 bases had no gene match. The length of the CDR3 is 15 residues. Germline lookup yields CDR1 LNHNV and CDR2 YYDKDF (reference sequence). CDR3 region: CATSRDRSGMETQYF. The CDR3 coding sequence is TGTGCCACCAGCAGAGATCGTAGCGGGATGGAGACCCAGTACTTC. The full variable domain, rest sourced from reference TRBV15 and TRBJ2-5, is DAMVIQNPRYQVTQFGKPVTLSCSQTLNHNVMYWYQQKSSQAPKLLFHYYDKDFNNEADTPDNFQSRRPNTSFCFLDIRSPGLGDTAMYLCATSRDRSGMETQYFGPGTRLLVL.

The chain recombines TRBV28 with TRBJ1-5, with a weak D call TRBD1 (5 bases). The CDR3 loop spans 14 amino acids. CDR1 MDHEN and CDR2 SYDVKM come from the germline V gene. V was clipped by 3 bases and J by 7 bases, with 13 bases between them. The CDR3 reads CASSFGQGLQPQHF. CDR3 in DNA: TGTGCCAGCAGTTTCGGGCAGGGCCTACAGCCCCAGCATTTT.

This clone came up once. The CDR3 is CASRRDRFNQPQHF. The CDR3 nucleotides are TGTGCCAGCAGGAGGGACAGGTTCAATCAGCCCCAGCATTTT. The genes are TRBV2 and TRBJ1-5; TRBD1 matches 8 bases. Trimming removed 6 bases from V and 3 bases from J; junction bases left unmatched: 4. The germline V gene has CDR1 SNHLY and CDR2 FYNNEI. The CDR3 extends over 14 amino acids.

The rearrangement joins TRBV2 to TRBJ2-7; 8 bases map to TRBD1. CDR1 is SNHLY and CDR2 is FYNNEI in the germline V gene. Trimming cost V 10 bases and J 2 bases; bases outside gene matches: 7. The CDR3 sequence is 13 residues long. The CDR3 region has the DNA TGTGCCACCGGGACAGGTTATGCCTACGAGCAGTACTTC. It specifies CATGTGYAYEQYF.

This rearrangement joins TRBV19 to TRBJ1-4; 11 bases are shared with TRBD1. The CDR3 runs 16 residues. V lost 3 bases, J lost 5 bases, and 5 bases stayed unmatched. Germline V gives CDR1 LNHDA, CDR2 SQIVND (reference sequence). For the CDR3, the DNA is TGTGCCAGTAGTATCGGGGACAGGGGGAGGAATGAAAAACTGTTTTTT. This gives the protein CASSIGDRGRNEKLFF.